These 17 T cell receptor beta chains were all obtained from the same sample, sequenced in a study of T cell repertoires in cytomegalovirus infection (dated by TCRdb to between 2017 and 2020). The sample was run on an Illumina HiSeq 1500. TCRdb cleaned the public reads at Q25 with fastp, built clones with MiXCR and kept in-frame beta chains. Rows matching on CDR3 protein sequence are summarized as one entry with the most common DNA and genes. The sample data list hundreds of thousands of distinct CDR3 sequences, and less than 25% of these were observed just once. The ten biggest clones cover under 8.5% of the sample. The sample comprised CD8+ T cells from PBMCs. The origin of the receptors is a human donor in good health (CMV status not recorded). Some clones in this sample may be carry-over from other donors' samples.

This clonotype was observed a handful of times. V is TRBV18 and J is TRBJ1-2, with no clear D. CDR1 is KGHSH, CDR2 LQKENI, per germline. The CDR3 contains 15 residues. V dropped 2 bases and J dropped 5 bases, with 15 bases sitting between them. The CDR3: CASSPEFGRRYGYTF. CDR3 nucleotide sequence: TGTGCCAGCTCACCAGAATTCGGTCGGAGATATGGCTACACCTTC.

This clonotype was recorded at least ten times. This sequence joins TRBV7-2 and TRBJ2-1; the D gene is possibly TRBD2 (6 bases). V was cut by 1 base and J by 7 bases, with 14 bases left in between. This CDR3 spans 15 amino acids. Germline V CDR1 and CDR2: SGHTA, FQGNSA. The CDR3 DNA is TGTGCCAGCAGCTTAGAGGGACTGACTGGGAATGAGCAGTTCTTC. Its protein product is CASSLEGLTGNEQFF.

The chain carries TRBV20-1 and TRBJ1-1; D gene uncertain. Germline values: CDR1 DFQATT, CDR2 SNEGSKA (reference sequence). The CDR3 loop spans 13 amino acids. V shed 6 bases and J shed 3 bases, with 14 bases lying between them. CDR3 protein: CSAPAEGHTEAFF. Written as DNA, the CDR3 is TGCAGTGCCCCGGCGGAGGGTCACACTGAAGCTTTCTTT.

The V and J genes are TRBV6-6 and TRBJ1-3; D gene uncertain. CDR3 length: 16 amino acids. Germline V CDR1 and CDR2: MNHNY, SVGAGI (reference sequence). The V and J ends lost 5 bases and 4 bases respectively, with 18 bases between them. In DNA, the CDR3 is TGTGCCAGCAGTCCTTGGCGAGGAGGTGCGGGAAACACCATATATTTT. Its protein product is CASSPWRGGAGNTIYF.

To note about this clonotype: Compared with germline, one end of the junction differs, possibly owing to a read error. This chain links TRBV14 with TRBJ2-1, with D uncertain. Germline lookup yields CDR1 SGHDN and CDR2 FVKESK. The CDR3 consists of 13 residues. The CDR3: CASSQALYIEQFF. CDR3 sequence (DNA): TGTGCCAGCAGCCAAGCCCTGTACATTGAGCAGTTCTTC.

This clonotype occurred many times. V is TRBV29-1 and J is TRBJ1-1, with D uncertain. V was cut by 1 base and J by 0 bases, with 9 bases left in between. Germline V lookup: CDR1 SQVTM, CDR2 ANQGSEA. The CDR3 sequence is 14 residues long. The CDR3 DNA reads TGCAGCGTTGAAGTCCCACAGATGAACACTGAAGCTTTCTTT. The encoded protein is CSVEVPQMNTEAFF. The variable domain in full, with the rest retrieved from reference TRBV29-1 and TRBJ1-1, is SAVISQKPSRDICQRGTSLTIQCQVDSQVTMMFWYRQQPGQSLTLIATANQGSEATYESGFVIDKFPISRPNLTFSTLTVSNMSPEDSSIYLCSVEVPQMNTEAFFGQGTRLTVV.

With regard to this clonotype: Sequence at one end of the junction differs from germline and may be a read error. The chain carries TRBV29-1 and TRBJ2-3, with a possible D match to TRBD2 (5 bases). This CDR3 comprises 12 residues. Per the germline V gene, CDR1 is SQVTM and CDR2 is ANQGSEA. Here the CDR3 DNA reads TGTAGCGTTGAAGGTCTAAAAGATACGCAGTATTTT. Protein: CSVEGLKDTQYF.

This clonotype was recorded at least ten times. The chain carries TRBV19 and TRBJ1-1, with a weak D call TRBD1 (5 bases). V dropped 0 bases and J dropped 1 base, with 18 bases sitting between them. The germline CDR1 and CDR2 sequences are LNHDA and SQIVND (reference sequence). The CDR3 extends over 18 amino acids. The CDR3 bases are TGTGCCAGTAGTATAGATCGAGATCATGGGACGGCGAACACTGAAGCTTTCTTT. Its translation: CASSIDRDHGTANTEAFF.

In this sample, this clonotype turned up many times. The chain couples TRBV7-9 to TRBJ1-2; possible D gene TRBD1, 5 bases. Germline loops: CDR1 SEHNR, CDR2 FQNEAQ (reference sequence). This CDR3 has 14 amino acids. V was trimmed by 8 bases and J by 3 bases, leaving 16 bases between them. The CDR3 nucleotides read TGTGCCAGCCCCAGAGGGGTTGGGGACTATGGCTACACCTTC. Amino acid sequence: CASPRGVGDYGYTF. Variable domain in full (rest from reference TRBV7-9 and TRBJ1-2): DTGVSQNPRHKITKRGQNVTFRCDPISEHNRLYWYRQTLGQGPEFLTYFQNEAQLEKSRLLSDRFSAERPKGSFSTLEIQRTEQGDSAMYLCASPRGVGDYGYTFGSGTRLTVV.

A word on this clonotype: A much bigger clone sits one base away, suggesting this may be a read error. The DNA of the CDR3 is TGTGCCGGCACCTTCATGAACACCGGGGAGCTGTTTTTT. It encodes CAGTFMNTGELFF. The V gene is TRBV7-2, the J gene TRBJ2-2; D is ambiguous. The CDR3 has 13 residues. In germline, CDR1 is SGHTA, CDR2 FQGNSA. The V gene lost 11 bases and the J gene lost 1 base, with 11 bases spanning the gap.

This clonotype was observed at least ten times. The genes are TRBV7-9 and TRBJ1-6; 8 bases align to TRBD1. The CDR3 contains 14 residues. Germline trimming cut 5 bases from V and 13 bases from J; bases unmatched to any gene: 10. Germline V gene lookup returns CDR1 SEHNR and CDR2 FQNEAQ (reference sequence). CDR3 sequence (DNA): TGTGCCAGCAGCCGGGGACAGGAAGACCCCCCCCTCCACTTT. Its translation is CASSRGQEDPPLHF.

V usage is TRBV7-9 and J usage is TRBJ2-3; D ambiguous. The CDR3 runs 14 residues. The germline CDR1 and CDR2 sequences are SEHNR and FQNEAQ (reference sequence). V dropped 1 base and J dropped 2 bases, with 7 bases sitting between them. The chain's CDR3 is CASSLGKDTDTQYF. The CDR3 DNA sequence: TGTGCCAGCAGCTTAGGCAAAGACACAGATACGCAGTATTTT. The whole variable domain, remainder taken from reference TRBV7-9 and TRBJ2-3, is DTGVSQNPRHKITKRGQNVTFRCDPISEHNRLYWYRQTLGQGPEFLTYFQNEAQLEKSRLLSDRFSAERPKGSFSTLEIQRTEQGDSAMYLCASSLGKDTDTQYFGPGTRLTVL.

This chain uses TRBV6-6 with TRBJ2-7; TRBD1 matches at 8 bases. The CDR3 has 14 residues. With V trimmed by 6 bases and J by 1 base, 5 bases remained unmatched. Germline CDR1 MNHNY, CDR2 SVGAGI (reference sequence). The CDR3 DNA follows: TGTGCCAGCAGCGCCAGGGGGCTTTCCTACGAGCAGTACTTC. Protein: CASSARGLSYEQYF.

Of note for this clonotype: Possible read error: a much larger clone is one base away. This CDR3 is CAGSTGIYSNQPQHF. The CDR3 DNA is TGTGCCGGCTCGACAGGGATCTATAGCAATCAGCCCCAGCATTTT. This sequence joins TRBV7-6 and TRBJ1-5, with 7 bases matching TRBD1. CDR1 is SGHVS and CDR2 is FNYEAQ in the germline V gene. The CDR3 loop spans 15 amino acids. J was trimmed by 0 bases and V by 11 bases; bases with no gene match: 10.

The chain links TRBV27 to TRBJ2-1, with D possibly being TRBD1 or TRBD2 (7 bases each). Germline CDR1 is MNHEY and CDR2 is SMNVEV (reference sequence). Trimming took 5 bases from V and 5 from J, leaving 10 bases between them. The length of the CDR3 is 13 residues. The CDR3 loop is CASSQGGHNEQFF. The CDR3 DNA reads as TGTGCCAGCAGTCAGGGGGGGCACAATGAGCAGTTCTTC.

This sequence joins TRBV2 and TRBJ2-5; 8 bases map to TRBD1. The CDR3 spans 15 residues. The germline CDR1 and CDR2 sequences are SNHLY and FYNNEI. V was pared by 10 bases and J by 3 bases, with 13 bases of the junction left unmatched. Here the CDR3 reads CATSPLAGGKETQYF. The CDR3 DNA reads TGTGCCACCTCACCCCTAGCAGGGGGCAAAGAGACCCAGTACTTC.

The CDR3 region has the DNA TGTGCCAGCAGTTTATTTAGCGGGGGCACGGGCACAGATACGCAGTATTTT. This sequence encodes CASSLFSGGTGTDTQYF. The rearrangement uses TRBV28 and TRBJ2-3; 9 bases match TRBD2. With 1 base clipped from V and 1 base from J, the junction kept 6 bases outside the gene matches. This CDR3 is built from 17 residues. Germline loops: CDR1 MDHEN, CDR2 SYDVKM.